This is a list of T cell receptor beta chains from one sample in a study of blood T cell repertoires in COVID-19. Sequencing used immunoSEQ multiplex PCR; TCRdb keeps in-frame clones, though not all of them. The table lists 200,000 to 250,000 clones, roughly 90% of them singletons. Sequencing input: peripheral blood. The receptors come from a woman aged 55-69 years with acute or convalescent COVID-19. Each CDR3 is given with its conserved first and last residue. D genes are given only for firm matches. Clone size is given for some rows only: seen once, a few or many times, or a class if the clone is expanded.

D | length | J | size | V | CDR3
TRBD1 | 14 | TRBJ1-2 | . | TRBV19 | CATSMVDRAEGYTF
TRBD1 | 15 | TRBJ2-2 | . | TRBV24-1 | CATSDPNRGLGELFF
. | 11 | TRBJ2-1 | . | TRBV6-1 | CASSERNEQFF
TRBD1 | 15 | TRBJ1-1 | . | TRBV7-3 | CASSLGQGAGTEAFF
TRBD1 | 15 | TRBJ2-7 | . | TRBV5-8 | CASSFGDRVFYEQYF
. | 14 | TRBJ2-3 | . | TRBV10-1 | CASSVTTRTDTQYF
TRBD1 | 18 | TRBJ1-5 | . | TRBV10-3 | CAISESGQGLGGNQPQHF
TRBD1 | 15 | TRBJ2-7 | . | TRBV11-2 | CASSHEGRGIREQYF
. | 17 | TRBJ2-3 | . | TRBV4-2 | CASSQEKAGLGTDTQYF
. | 14 | TRBJ2-3 | . | TRBV6-2/TRBV6-3 | CASSSGHFTDTQYF
TRBD2 | 16 | TRBJ2-3 | once | TRBV19 | CASSIVGTSGSDTQYF
TRBD1 | 16 | TRBJ1-5 | . | TRBV27 | CASSHGTGISNQPQHF
TRBD1 | 16 | TRBJ1-4 | . | TRBV2 | CASSDNDRGADEKLFF
. | 15 | TRBJ1-5 | . | TRBV20-1 | CSASSGQQSNQPQHF
TRBD1 | 17 | TRBJ1-5 | . | TRBV28 | CASSSRTGANSNQPQHF